Presented here are 2 T cell receptor beta chains from one specimen sequenced in a study of blood T cell repertoires in COVID-19 (TCRdb year 2020). Receptor amplification or capture employed the immunoSEQ multiplex PCR assay. TCRdb took over this immuneACCESS table, retaining in-frame rearrangements with V and J assigned. Such tables are incomplete; in checked studies, under half of the missing clones stem from an unresolved V gene, and the remainder is unexplained. A total of 250,000 to 350,000 clones appear in this sample, just over 85% of them only once. About 3% of the sample belongs to the ten largest clones. The sequenced sample consisted of peripheral blood. These receptors came from a woman between 25 and 40 years old with active or convalescent COVID-19.

Only a few counts were recorded for this clone. The CDR3 sequence is CASSQLASPDTQYF. DNA for the CDR3: TGTGCCAGCAGTCAACTAGCGTCGCCAGATACGCAGTATTTT. J is TRBJ2-3 and V is TRBV6-6, with 7 bases aligning to TRBD2. The CDR3 spans 14 residues. Germline lookup yields CDR1 MNHNY and CDR2 SVGAGI (reference sequence). V shed 5 bases and J 4 bases; nucleotides not matched to a gene: 6.

This clone was recorded only once. The chain recombines TRBV5-5 with TRBJ2-7; TRBD2 matches at 7 bases. Germline V gives CDR1 SGHKS, CDR2 YYEKEE (reference sequence). V shed 0 bases, J shed 7 bases, and the junction held 16 bases outside the gene matches. This CDR3 is 17 amino acids long. CDR3 sequence: CASSLEAGRVGLREQYF. The CDR3 region has the DNA TGTGCCAGCAGCTTGGAGGCGGGGAGGGTGGGTCTAAGAGAGCAGTACTTC.